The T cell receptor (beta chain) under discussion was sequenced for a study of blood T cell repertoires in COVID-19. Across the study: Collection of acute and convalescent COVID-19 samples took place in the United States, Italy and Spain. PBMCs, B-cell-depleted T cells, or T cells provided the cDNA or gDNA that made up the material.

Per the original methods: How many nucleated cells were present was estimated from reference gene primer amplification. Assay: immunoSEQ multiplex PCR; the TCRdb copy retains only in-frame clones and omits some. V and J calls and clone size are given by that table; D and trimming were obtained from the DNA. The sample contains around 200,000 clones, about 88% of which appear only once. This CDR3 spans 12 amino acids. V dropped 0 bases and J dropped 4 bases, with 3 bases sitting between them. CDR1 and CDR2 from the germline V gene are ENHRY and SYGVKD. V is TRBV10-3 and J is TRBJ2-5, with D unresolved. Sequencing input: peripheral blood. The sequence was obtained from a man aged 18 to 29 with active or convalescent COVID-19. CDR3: CAISESGETQYF. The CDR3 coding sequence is TGTGCCATCAGTGAGTCCGGAGAGACCCAGTACTTC.